The sequence of this TCR beta chain was determined in a study of cytomegalovirus exposure and HLA in healthy donors (dated by TCRdb to about 2017). In the study overall: According to a later analysis, one platform produced both the 110 or so validation repertoires and the 620 or so repertoires of the first cohort. The study aimed to test whether signatures of past pathogen exposure could be identified by cataloging public T cell receptors. Besides the first cohort of under 700 subjects, a separate validation cohort made up of some 110 different subjects was used. To predict cytomegalovirus infection status, the study combined high-throughput TCR immunosequencing, statistical association of individual TCRs with disease status, and machine learning. Broad study findings and their caveats: The study gave a list of some 150 TCR beta chains associated with cytomegalovirus. All 120 or so repertoires were used to score co-occurrence in the validation cohort in a later analysis, because that analysis had no HLA typing for the cohort. A later analysis found that TCRs clustered in the first cohort also tended to co-occur in the 120 validation repertoires, with about 94% of cluster scores above 0. A few of the identified cytomegalovirus-associated TCR beta chains were confirmed in vitro to be specific for cytomegalovirus antigens. The classifier was reported to diagnose cytomegalovirus status with high specificity and sensitivity in both the original and validation cohorts. While some public TCRs were present in many individuals, most TCR sequences turned up only very rarely across donors. The authors suggested that the approach could potentially be generalized to other disease states and immunological phenotypes.

Separate from the roughly 650-subject first cohort, the validation cohort of 95 to 150 subjects was the group to which the donors belonged. A single count supports this clone. Its target antigen remains unknown. No base-level quality is on record; no much larger clone is a single base apart. The trim is 1 base for V and 8 bases for J, with a gap of 2 bases between the germline ends. The germline V gene supplies CDR1 MDHEN and CDR2 SYDVKM. The CDR3 runs 11 residues from the cysteine to the phenylalanine. Only the CDR3 DNA is retained, 33 bases long and in frame from the first base. The library was made by the immunoSEQ multiplex PCR assay. Concerning the study's data processing: A statistical classification framework was built for diagnosing cytomegalovirus status from the catalog of TCR beta chain sequences. TCRdb provides this immuneACCESS table in a form limited to in-frame rearrangements. Some clones are lacking; in checked studies, under half of them reflect an unresolved V gene, and why the rest are absent is not known. V, J and clone size were drawn from that table, and D and trimming were deduced from the DNA. For this sample there are about 75,000 clones; over 80% appear just once. The ten most abundant clones make up less than 3% of the sample.

Sequencing used PBMCs. This clonotype was obtained from a man aged 25-45 years in good health and CMV-seronegative. The V and J segments used are TRBV28 and TRBJ1-4; the D segment cannot be called with confidence. This receptor carries the CDR3 CASSLSEKLFF. DNA sequence: TGTGCCAGCAGTTTATCGGAAAAACTGTTTTTT.